This record covers a single TCR beta chain. This sample stems from a study of blood T cell repertoires in COVID-19. Assay: immunoSEQ multiplex PCR; the TCRdb copy retains only in-frame clones and omits some. The table includes about 130,000 clones, roughly 91% detected once. Germline V gene sequence: CDR1 MNHEY, CDR2 SVGAGI. V shed 6 bases, J shed 5 bases, and the junction held 9 bases outside the gene matches. CDR3 length equals 15 residues. This rearrangement joins TRBV6-5 to TRBJ2-1; 8 bases fit TRBD1. This TCR came from a man aged 60 to 75 with COVID-19, enrolled during active disease. The sequencing sample was made of peripheral blood. As DNA, the CDR3 is TGTGCCAGCAGCAAAGACAGGGGAAGCGACAATGAGCAGTTCTTC. Translated, it gives CASSKDRGSDNEQFF.